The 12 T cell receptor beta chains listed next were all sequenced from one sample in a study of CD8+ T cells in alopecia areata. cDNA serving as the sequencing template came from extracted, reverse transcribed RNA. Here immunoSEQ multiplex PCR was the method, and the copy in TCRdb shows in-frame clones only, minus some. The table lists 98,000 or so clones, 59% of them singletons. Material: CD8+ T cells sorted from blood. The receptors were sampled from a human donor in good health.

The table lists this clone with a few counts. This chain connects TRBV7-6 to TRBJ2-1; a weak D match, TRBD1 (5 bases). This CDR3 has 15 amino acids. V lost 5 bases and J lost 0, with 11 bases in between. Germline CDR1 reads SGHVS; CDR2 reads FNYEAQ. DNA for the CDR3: TGTGCCAGCAGCCCAGGGTTGAGCTCCTACAATGAGCAGTTCTTC. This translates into CASSPGLSSYNEQFF. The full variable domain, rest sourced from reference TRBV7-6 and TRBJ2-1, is GAGVSQSPRYKVTKRGQDVALRCDPISGHVSLYWYRQALGQGPEFLTYFNYEAQQDKSGLPNDRFSAERPEGSISTLTIQRTEQRDSAMYRCASSPGLSSYNEQFFGPGTRLTVL.

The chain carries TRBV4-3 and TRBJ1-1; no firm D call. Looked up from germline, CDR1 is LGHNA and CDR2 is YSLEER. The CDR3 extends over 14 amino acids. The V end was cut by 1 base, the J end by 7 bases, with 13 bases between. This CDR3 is CASSQASTALEAFF. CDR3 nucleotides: TGCGCCAGCAGCCAAGCGTCCACAGCACTTGAAGCTTTCTTT.

As DNA, the CDR3 is TGTGCCAGCAGTTTGTATGGGCCGGGGACAGATACGCAGTATTTT. Protein sequence: CASSLYGPGTDTQYF. The chain couples TRBV6-6 to TRBJ2-3; the D gene is possibly TRBD2 (5 bases). The CDR3 has 15 amino acids. V lost 4 bases, J lost 3 bases, and 14 bases lay in between. Germline loops: CDR1 MNHNY, CDR2 SVGAGI (reference sequence).

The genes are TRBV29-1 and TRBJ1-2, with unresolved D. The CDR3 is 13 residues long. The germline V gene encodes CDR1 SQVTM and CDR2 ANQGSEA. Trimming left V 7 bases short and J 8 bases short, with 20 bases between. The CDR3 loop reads CSALNEGMEGYTF. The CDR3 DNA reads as TGCAGCGCCCTTAACGAGGGCATGGAGGGCTACACCTTC.

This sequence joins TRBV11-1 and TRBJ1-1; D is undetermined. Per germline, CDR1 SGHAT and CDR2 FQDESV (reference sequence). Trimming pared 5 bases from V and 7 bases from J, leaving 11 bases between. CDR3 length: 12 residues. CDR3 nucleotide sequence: TGTGCCAGCAGCGCCAGACGTGATGAAGCTTTCTTT. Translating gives CASSARRDEAFF.

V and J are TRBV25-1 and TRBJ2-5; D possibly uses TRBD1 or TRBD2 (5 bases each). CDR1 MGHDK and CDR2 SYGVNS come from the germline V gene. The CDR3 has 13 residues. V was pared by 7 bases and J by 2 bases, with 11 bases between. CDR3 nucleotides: TGTGCCAGCACGAAGGGGAGACAAGAGACCCAGTACTTC. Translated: CASTKGRQETQYF.

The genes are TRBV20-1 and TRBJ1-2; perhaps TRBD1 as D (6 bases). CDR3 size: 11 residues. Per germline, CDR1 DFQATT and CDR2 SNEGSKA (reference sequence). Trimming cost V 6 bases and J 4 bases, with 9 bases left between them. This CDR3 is CSARDIYGYTF. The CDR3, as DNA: TGCAGTGCAAGGGACATCTATGGCTACACCTTC.

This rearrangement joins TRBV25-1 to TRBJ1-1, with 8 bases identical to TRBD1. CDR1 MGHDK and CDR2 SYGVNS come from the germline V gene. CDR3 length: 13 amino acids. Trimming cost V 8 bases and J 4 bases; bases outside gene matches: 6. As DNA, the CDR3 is TGTGCCAGCCGACAGGGGATGGGCACTGAAGCTTTCTTT. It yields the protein CASRQGMGTEAFF.

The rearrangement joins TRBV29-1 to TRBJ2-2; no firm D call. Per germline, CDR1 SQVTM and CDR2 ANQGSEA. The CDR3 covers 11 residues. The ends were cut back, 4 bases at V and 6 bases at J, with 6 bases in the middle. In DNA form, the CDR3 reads TGCAGCGTTGTCTCAGCCGGGGAGCTGTTTTTT. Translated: CSVVSAGELFF.

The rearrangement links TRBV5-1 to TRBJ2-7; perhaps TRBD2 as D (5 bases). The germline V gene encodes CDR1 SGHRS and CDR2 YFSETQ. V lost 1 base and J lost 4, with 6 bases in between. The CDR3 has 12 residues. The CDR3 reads CASSLRGYEQYF. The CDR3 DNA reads TGCGCCAGCAGCTTGCGGGGTTACGAGCAGTACTTC.

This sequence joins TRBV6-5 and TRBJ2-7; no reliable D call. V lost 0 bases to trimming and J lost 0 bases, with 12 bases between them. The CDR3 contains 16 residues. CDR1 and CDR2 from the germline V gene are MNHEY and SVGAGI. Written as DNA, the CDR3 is TGTGCCAGCAGTTACTCGTTCGACATTTTCTCCTACGAGCAGTACTTC. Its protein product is CASSYSFDIFSYEQYF.

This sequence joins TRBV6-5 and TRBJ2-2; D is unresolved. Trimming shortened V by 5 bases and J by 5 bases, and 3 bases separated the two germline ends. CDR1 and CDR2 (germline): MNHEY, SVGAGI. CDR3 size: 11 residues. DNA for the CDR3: TGTGCCAGCAGTAAAACCGGGGAGCTGTTTTTT. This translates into CASSKTGELFF.